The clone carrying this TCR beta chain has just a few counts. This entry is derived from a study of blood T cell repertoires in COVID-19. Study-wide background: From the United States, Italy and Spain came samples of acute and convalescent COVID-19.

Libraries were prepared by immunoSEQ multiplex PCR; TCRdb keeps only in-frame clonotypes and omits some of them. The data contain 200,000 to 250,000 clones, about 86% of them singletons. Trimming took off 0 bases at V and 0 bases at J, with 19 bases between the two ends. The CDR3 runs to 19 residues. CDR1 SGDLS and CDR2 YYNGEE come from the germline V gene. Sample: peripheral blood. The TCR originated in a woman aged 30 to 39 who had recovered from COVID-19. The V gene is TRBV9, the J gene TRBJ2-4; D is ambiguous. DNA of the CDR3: TGTGCCAGCAGCGTAGACCCCTCTCGAGGTGAACTAGCCAAAAACATTCAGTACTTC. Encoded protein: CASSVDPSRGELAKNIQYF.